Included here is one TCR beta chain sequence, with context. The CDR3 is 16 residues long. The germline gives CDR1 SGDLS, CDR2 YYNGEE. V trimming: 0 bases; J trimming: 6 bases; junction bases outside the gene matches: 10. The data were produced by immunoSEQ multiplex PCR, yet TCRdb's version contains in-frame clones alone and is incomplete. The sample includes about 58,000 clones, about 90% of them seen just once. These data belong to a study of T cell changes during pregnancy in multiple sclerosis. The TCR was taken from a female donor in good health, enrolled as a control in a pregnancy study. This chain uses TRBV9 with TRBJ2-7, with 9 bases matching TRBD1. The source material was CD4+ T cells from peripheral blood mononuclear cells, sampled after pregnancy. The CDR3 loop is CASSVDLGTGWSEQYF. CDR3 DNA sequence: TGTGCCAGCAGCGTAGACTTGGGGACAGGGTGGTCCGAGCAGTACTTC.